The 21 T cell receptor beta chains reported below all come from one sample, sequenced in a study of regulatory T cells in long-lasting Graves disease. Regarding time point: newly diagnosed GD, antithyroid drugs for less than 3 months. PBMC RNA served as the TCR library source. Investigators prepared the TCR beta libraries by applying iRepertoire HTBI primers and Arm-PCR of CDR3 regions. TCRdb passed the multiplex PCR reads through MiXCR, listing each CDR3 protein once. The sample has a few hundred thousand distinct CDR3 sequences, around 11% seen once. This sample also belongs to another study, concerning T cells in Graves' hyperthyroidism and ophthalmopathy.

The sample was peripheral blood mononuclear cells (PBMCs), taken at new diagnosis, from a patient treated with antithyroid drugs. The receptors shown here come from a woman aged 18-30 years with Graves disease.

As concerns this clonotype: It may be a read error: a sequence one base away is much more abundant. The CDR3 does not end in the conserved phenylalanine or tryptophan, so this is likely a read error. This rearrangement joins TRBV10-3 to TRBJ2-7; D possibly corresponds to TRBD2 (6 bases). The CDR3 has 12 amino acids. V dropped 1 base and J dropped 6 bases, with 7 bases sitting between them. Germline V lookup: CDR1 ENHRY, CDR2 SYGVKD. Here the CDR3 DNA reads TGTGCCATCAGTGAGTTGCGGGGCGAGCAGTACCTC. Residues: CAISELRGEQYL.

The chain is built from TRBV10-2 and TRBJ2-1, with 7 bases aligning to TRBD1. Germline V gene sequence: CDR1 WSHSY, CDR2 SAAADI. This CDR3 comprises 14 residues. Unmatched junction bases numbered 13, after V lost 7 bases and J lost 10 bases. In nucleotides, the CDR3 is TGCGCCAGCAAGGTGACAGGGTATAGTGGCGAGCAGTTCTTC. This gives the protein CASKVTGYSGEQFF.

The CDR3 sequence is CASSRKAFF. In nucleotides, the CDR3 is TGTGCCAGCAGCCGCAAAGCTTTCTTT. The rearrangement uses TRBV5-8 and TRBJ1-1; no clear D. The germline gives CDR1 SGHTS, CDR2 YDEGEE. Trimming removed 4 bases from V and 9 bases from J, with 4 bases in between. The CDR3 loop spans 9 amino acids.

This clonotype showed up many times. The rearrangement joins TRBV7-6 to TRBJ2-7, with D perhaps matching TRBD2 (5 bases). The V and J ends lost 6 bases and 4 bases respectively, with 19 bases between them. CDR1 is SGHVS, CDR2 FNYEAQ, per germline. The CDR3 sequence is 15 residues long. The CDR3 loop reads CASRRLGSGNYEQYV. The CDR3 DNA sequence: TGTGCCAGCAGGAGGCTTGGGTCGGGGAATTACGAGCAGTACGTC.

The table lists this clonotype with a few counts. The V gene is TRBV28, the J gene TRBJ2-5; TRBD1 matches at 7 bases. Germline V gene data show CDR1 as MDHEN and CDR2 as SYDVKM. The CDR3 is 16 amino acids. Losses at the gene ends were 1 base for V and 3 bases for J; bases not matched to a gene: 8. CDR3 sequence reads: CASSLFGLTGEETQYF. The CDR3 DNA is TGTGCCAGCAGTTTATTCGGTCTTACAGGGGAAGAGACCCAGTACTTC.

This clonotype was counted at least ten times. DNA of the CDR3: TGTGCCAGCAGCTCAGGACTTGGCACAGATACGCAGTATTTT. Amino acids: CASSSGLGTDTQYF. The chain carries TRBV7-6 and TRBJ2-3, with D perhaps matching TRBD2 (5 bases). Deletions cut 4 bases from V and 1 base from J, with 9 bases between. The CDR3 covers 14 residues. Germline CDR1 SGHVS, CDR2 FNYEAQ.

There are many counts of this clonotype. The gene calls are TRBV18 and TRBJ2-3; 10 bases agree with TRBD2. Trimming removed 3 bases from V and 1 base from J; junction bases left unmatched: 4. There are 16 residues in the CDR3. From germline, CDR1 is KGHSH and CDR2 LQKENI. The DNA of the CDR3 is TGTGCCAGCTCACCCTTAGCGGGGGGCGGCACAGATACGCAGTATTTT. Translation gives CASSPLAGGGTDTQYF. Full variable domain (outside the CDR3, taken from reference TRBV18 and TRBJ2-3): NAGVMQNPRHLVRRRGQEARLRCSPMKGHSHVYWYRQLPEEGLKFMVYLQKENIIDESGMPKERFSAEFPKEGPSILRIQQVVRGDSAAYFCASSPLAGGGTDTQYFGPGTRLTVL.

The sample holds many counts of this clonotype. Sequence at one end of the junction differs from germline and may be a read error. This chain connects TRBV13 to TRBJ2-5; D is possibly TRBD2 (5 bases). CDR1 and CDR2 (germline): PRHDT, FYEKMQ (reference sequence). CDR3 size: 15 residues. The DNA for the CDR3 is TGTGCCAGCAGCCTAGGCGGGCGATACCAAGAGACCCAGTACTTC. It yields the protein CASSLGGRYQETQYF. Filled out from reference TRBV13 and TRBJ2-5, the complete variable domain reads AAGVIQSPRHLIKEKRETATLKCYPIPRHDTVYWYQQGPGQDPQFLISFYEKMQSDKGSIPDRFSAQQFSDYHSELNMSSLELGDSALYFCASSLGGRYQETQYFGPGTRLLVL.

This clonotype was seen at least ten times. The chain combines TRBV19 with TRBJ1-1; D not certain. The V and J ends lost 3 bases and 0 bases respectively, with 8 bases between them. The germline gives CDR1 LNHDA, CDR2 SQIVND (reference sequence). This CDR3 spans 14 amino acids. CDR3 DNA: TGTGCCAGTAGTATTGGGCAGATGAACACTGAAGCTTTCTTT. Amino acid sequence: CASSIGQMNTEAFF. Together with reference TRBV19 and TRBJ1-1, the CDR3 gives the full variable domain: DGGITQSPKYLFRKEGQNVTLSCEQNLNHDAMYWYRQDPGQGLRLIYYSQIVNDFQKGDIAEGYSVSREKKESFPLTVTSAQKNPTAFYLCASSIGQMNTEAFFGQGTRLTVV.

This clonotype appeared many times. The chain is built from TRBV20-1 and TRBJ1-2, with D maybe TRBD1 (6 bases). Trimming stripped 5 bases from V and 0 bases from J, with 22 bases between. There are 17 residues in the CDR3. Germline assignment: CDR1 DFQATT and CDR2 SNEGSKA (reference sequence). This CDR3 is CSALLTGDLPTNYGYTF. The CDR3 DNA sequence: TGCAGTGCTTTACTGACAGGTGACCTCCCTACTAACTATGGCTACACCTTC.

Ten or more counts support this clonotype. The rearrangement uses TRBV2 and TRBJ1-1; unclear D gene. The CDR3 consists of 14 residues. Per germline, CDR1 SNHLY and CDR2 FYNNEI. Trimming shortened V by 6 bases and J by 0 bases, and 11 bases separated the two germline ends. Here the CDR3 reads CASRRENMNTEAFF. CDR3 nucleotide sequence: TGTGCCAGCAGGAGGGAGAACATGAACACTGAAGCTTTCTTT. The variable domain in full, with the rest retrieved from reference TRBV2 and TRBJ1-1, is EPEVTQTPSHQVTQMGQEVILRCVPISNHLYFYWYRQILGQKVEFLVSFYNNEISEKSEIFDDQFSVERPDGSNFTLKIRSTKLEDSAMYFCASRRENMNTEAFFGQGTRLTVV.

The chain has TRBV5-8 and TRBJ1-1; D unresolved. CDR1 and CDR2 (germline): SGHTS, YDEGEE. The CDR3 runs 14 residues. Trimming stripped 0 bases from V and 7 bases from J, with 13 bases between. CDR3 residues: CASSLAERRSEAFF. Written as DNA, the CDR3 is TGTGCCAGCAGCTTGGCCGAGAGGAGGAGTGAAGCTTTCTTT.

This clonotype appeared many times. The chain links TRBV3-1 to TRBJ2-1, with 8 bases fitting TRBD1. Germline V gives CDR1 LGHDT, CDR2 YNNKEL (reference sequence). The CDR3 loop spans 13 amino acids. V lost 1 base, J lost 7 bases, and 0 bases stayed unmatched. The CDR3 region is CASSQGTGNEQFF. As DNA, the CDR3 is TGTGCCAGCAGCCAAGGGACAGGGAATGAGCAGTTCTTC.

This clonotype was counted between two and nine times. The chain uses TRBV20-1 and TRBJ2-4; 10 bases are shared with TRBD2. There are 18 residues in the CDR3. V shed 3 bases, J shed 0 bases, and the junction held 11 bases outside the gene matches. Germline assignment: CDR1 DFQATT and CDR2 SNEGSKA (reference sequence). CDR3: CSARGLAGDRGAKNIQYF. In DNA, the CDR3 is TGCAGTGCTAGGGGGCTAGCGGGAGATAGGGGAGCCAAAAACATTCAGTACTTC.

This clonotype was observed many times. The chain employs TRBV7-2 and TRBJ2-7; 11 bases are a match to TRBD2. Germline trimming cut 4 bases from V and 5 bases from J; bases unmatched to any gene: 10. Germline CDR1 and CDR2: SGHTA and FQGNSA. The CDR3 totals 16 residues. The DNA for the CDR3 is TGTGCCAGCAGCTCGCCGCCTAGCGGGAGGCCGCACGAGCAGTACTTC. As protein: CASSSPPSGRPHEQYF.

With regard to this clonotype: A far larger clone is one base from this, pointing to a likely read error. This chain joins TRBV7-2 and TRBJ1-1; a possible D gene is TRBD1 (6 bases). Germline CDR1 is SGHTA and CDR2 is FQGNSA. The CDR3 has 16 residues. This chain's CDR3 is CASSFGRGFLNAEAFF. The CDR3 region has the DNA TGTGCCAGCAGCTTTGGCAGGGGATTCTTGAACGCTGAAGCTTTCTTT.

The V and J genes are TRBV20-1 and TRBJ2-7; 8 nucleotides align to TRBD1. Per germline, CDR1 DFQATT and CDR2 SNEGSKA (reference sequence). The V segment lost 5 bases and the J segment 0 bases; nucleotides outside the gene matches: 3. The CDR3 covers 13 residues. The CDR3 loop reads CSASDRVSYEQYF. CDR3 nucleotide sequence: TGCAGTGCTTCGGACAGGGTCTCCTACGAGCAGTACTTC.

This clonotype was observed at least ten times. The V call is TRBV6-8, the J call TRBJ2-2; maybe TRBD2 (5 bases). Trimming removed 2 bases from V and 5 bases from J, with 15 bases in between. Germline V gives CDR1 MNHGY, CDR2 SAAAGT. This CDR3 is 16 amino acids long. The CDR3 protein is CASSYRPPGKTGELFF. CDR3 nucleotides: TGTGCCAGCAGTTACCGACCTCCGGGGAAAACCGGGGAGCTGTTTTTT.

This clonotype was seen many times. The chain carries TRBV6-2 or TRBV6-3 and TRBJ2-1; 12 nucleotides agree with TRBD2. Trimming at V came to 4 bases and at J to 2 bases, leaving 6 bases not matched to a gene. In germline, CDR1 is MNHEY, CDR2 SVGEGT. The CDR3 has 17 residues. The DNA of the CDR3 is TGTGCCAGCAGTTCCGGACTAGCGGGAAACCCCTACAATGAGCAGTTCTTC. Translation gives CASSSGLAGNPYNEQFF.

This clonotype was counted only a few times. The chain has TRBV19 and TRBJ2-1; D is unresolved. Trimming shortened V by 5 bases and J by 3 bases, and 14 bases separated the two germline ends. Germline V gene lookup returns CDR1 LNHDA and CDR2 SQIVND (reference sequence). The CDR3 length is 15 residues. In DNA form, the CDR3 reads TGTGCCAGTAGTGTCGGTTGGTCCAACTACAATGAGCAGTTCTTC. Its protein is CASSVGWSNYNEQFF.

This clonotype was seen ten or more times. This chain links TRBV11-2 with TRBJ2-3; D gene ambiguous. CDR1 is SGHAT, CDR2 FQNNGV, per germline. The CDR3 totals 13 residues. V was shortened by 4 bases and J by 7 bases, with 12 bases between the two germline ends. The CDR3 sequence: CASSSGVANTQYF. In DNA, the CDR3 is TGTGCCAGCAGCTCTGGGGTGGCCAATACGCAGTATTTT. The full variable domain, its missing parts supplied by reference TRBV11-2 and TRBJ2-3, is EAGVAQSPRYKIIEKRQSVAFWCNPISGHATLYWYQQILGQGPKLLIQFQNNGVVDDSQLPKDRFSAERLKGVDSTLKIQPAKLEDSAVYLCASSSGVANTQYFGPGTRLTVL.